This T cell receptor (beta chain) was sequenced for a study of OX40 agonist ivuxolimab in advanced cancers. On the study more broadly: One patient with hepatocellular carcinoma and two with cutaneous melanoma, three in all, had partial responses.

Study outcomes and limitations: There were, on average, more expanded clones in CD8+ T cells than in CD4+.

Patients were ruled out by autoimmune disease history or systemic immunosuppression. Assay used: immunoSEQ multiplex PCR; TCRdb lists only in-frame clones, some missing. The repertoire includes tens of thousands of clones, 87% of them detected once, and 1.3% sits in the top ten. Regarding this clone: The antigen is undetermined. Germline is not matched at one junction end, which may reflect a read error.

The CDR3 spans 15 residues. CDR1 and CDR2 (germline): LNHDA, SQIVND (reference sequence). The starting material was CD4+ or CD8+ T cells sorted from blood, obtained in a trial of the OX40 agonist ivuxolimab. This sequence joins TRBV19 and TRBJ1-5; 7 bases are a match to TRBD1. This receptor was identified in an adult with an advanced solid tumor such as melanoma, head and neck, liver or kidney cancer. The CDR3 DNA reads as TGTGCCAGTACTATATCCGGACAGGACAATCAGCCCCAGCATTTT. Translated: CASTISGQDNQPQHF.